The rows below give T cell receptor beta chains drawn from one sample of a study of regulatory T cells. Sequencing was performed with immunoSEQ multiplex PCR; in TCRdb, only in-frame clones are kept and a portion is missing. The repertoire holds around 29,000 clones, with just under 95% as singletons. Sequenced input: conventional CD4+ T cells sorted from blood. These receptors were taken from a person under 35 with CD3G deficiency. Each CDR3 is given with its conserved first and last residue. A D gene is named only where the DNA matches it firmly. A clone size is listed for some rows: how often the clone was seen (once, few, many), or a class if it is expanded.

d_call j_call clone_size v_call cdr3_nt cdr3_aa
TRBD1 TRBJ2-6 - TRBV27 TGTGCCAGCAGGGAGTTACAGGGGAGAGGTGGGGCCAACGTCCTGACTTTC CASRELQGRGGANVLTF
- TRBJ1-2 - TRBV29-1 TGCAGCGTTGGAAGGAATGACGGAACCGACTATGGCTACACCTTC CSVGRNDGTDYGYTF
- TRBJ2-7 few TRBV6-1 TGTGCCAGCAGGAGGGAAGGGATTAGCTCCTACGAGCAGTACTTC CASRREGISSYEQYF
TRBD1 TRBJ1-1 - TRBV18 TGTGCCAGCTCATCCTTCACAGGGGGCGGCACTGAAGCTTTCTTT CASSSFTGGGTEAFF
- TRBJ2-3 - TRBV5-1 TGCGCCAGCAGCTACCGCGGGGGCGCTTTTGATCCAGTAGATACGCAGTATTTT CASSYRGGAFDPVDTQYF
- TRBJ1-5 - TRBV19 TGTGCCAGTAGTATACAGGGATCTCAGCCCCAGCATTTT CASSIQGSQPQHF
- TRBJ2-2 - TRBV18 TGTGCCAGCTCACAGGACCCGTGGGGCGGGGAGCTGTTTTTT CASSQDPWGGELFF
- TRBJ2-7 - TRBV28 TGTGCCAGCAGTTCTCAGGGAATCGGGACTTACGAGCAGTACTTC CASSSQGIGTYEQYF
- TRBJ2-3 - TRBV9 TGTGCCAGCAGCGCAAGGGGGGGGCCCCCCACAGATACGCAGTATTTT CASSARGGPPTDTQYF
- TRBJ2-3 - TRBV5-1 TGCGCCAGCAGCTATGACGGTTCTAGCACAGATACGCAGTATTTT CASSYDGSSTDTQYF